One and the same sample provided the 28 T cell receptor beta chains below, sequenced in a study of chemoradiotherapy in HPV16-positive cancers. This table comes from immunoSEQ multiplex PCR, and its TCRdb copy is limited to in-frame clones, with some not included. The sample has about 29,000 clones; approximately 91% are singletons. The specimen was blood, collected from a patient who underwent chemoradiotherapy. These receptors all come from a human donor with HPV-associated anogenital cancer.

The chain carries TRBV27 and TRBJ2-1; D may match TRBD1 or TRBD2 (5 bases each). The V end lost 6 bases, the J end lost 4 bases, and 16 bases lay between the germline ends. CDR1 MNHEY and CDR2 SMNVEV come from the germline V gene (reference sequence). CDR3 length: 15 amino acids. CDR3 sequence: CASRYTRGAYNEQFF. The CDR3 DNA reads TGTGCCAGCAGATACACGAGGGGCGCTTACAATGAGCAGTTCTTC.

CDR3 in amino acids: CASSVQSGVETQYF. Here the CDR3 DNA reads TGTGCCAGCAGCGTACAATCGGGGGTAGAGACCCAGTACTTC. J is TRBJ2-5 and V is TRBV11-1; perhaps TRBD2 as D (6 bases). The germline V gene encodes CDR1 SGHAT and CDR2 FQDESV (reference sequence). The CDR3 is 14 residues long. V gave up 5 bases and J gave up 4 bases, with 14 bases separating them.

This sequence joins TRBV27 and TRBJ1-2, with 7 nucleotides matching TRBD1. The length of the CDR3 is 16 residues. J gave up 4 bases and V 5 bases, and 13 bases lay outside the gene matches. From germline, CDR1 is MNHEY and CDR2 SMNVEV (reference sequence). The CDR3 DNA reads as TGTGCCAGCAGTCCAACCCAAGACAGGGCTTCCTATGGCTACACCTTC. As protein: CASSPTQDRASYGYTF.

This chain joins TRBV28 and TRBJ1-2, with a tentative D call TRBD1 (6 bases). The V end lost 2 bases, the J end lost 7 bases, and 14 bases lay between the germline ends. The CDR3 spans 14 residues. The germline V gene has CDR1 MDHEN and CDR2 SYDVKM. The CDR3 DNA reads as TGTGCCAGCAGTTTAGGACAGCCTACCTTTGGCTACACCTTC. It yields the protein CASSLGQPTFGYTF.

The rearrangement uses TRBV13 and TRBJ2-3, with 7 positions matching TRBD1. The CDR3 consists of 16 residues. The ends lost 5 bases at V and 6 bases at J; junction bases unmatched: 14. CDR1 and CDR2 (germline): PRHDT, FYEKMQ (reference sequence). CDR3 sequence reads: CASSDHRQGRKDTQYF. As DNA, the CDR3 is TGTGCCAGCAGCGACCACCGACAGGGTAGGAAGGATACGCAGTATTTT.

The CDR3 is CASSLLRGAYEQYF. For the CDR3, the DNA is TGTGCCAGCAGCTTACTACGAGGGGCCTACGAGCAGTACTTC. The gene calls are TRBV11-2 and TRBJ2-7; the D gene could be TRBD1 or TRBD2 (5 bases each). The V and J ends lost 2 bases and 2 bases respectively, with 10 bases between them. The CDR3 sequence is 14 residues long. CDR1 SGHAT and CDR2 FQNNGV come from the germline V gene.

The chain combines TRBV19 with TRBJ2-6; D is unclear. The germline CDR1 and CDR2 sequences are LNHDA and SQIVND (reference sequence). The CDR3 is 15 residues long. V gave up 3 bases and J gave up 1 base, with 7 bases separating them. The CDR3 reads CASSMSLSGANVLTF. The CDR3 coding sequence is TGTGCCAGTAGTATGTCTTTGTCTGGGGCCAACGTCCTGACTTTC.

DNA for the CDR3: TGTGCCACCAGCAGAGATAAGGGCCCCTCTGGGGCCAACGTCCTGACTTTC. It is translated as CATSRDKGPSGANVLTF. The chain couples TRBV15 to TRBJ2-6; D not certain. This CDR3 is 17 amino acids long. The V gene's germline CDR1 is LNHNV and CDR2 YYDKDF (reference sequence). The V end was cut by 0 bases, the J end by 0 bases, with 9 bases between.

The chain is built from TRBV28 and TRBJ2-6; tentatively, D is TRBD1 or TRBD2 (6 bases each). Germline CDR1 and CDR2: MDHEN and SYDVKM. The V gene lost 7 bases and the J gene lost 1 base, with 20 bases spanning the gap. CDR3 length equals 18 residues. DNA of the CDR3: TGTGCCAGCACTCAGTGGAGGGAAAGGGGGTCTGGGGCCAACGTCCTGACTTTC. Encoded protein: CASTQWRERGSGANVLTF.

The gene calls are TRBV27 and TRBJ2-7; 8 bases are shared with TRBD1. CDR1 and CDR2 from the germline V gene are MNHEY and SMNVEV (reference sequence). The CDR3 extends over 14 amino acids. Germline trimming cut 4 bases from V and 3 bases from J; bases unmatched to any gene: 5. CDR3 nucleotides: TGTGCCAGCAGTTCCACAGGGGGAGGCTACGAGCAGTACTTC. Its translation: CASSSTGGGYEQYF.

The CDR3: CASIIEVTGELFF. The CDR3 DNA reads TGTGCCAGCATCATAGAGGTCACCGGGGAGCTGTTTTTT. The chain employs TRBV28 and TRBJ2-2; no firm D call. Germline V CDR1 and CDR2: MDHEN, SYDVKM. The CDR3 loop spans 13 amino acids. Trimming removed 7 bases at V and 4 bases at J, with 10 bases between. Filled out from reference TRBV28 and TRBJ2-2, the complete variable domain reads DVKVTQSSRYLVKRTGEKVFLECVQDMDHENMFWYRQDPGLGLRLIYFSYDVKMKEKGDIPEGYSVSREKKERFSLILESASTNQTSMYLCASIIEVTGELFFGEGSRLTVL.

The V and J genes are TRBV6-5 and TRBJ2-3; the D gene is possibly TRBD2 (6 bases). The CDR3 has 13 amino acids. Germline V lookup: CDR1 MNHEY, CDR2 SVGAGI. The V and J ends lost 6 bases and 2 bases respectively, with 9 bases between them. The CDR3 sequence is CASSGTFTDTQYF. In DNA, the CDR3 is TGTGCCAGCAGCGGGACTTTCACAGATACGCAGTATTTT.

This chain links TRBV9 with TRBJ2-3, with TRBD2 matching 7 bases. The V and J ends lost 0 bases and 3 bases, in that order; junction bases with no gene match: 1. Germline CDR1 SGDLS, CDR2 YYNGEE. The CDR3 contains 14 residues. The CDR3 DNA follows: TGTGCCAGCAGCGTAGGACTAGCAACAGATACGCAGTATTTT. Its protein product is CASSVGLATDTQYF.

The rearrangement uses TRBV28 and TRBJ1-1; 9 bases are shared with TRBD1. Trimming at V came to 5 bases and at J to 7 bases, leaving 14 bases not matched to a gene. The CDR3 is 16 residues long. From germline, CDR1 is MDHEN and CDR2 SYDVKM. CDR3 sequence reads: CASSHSGTGQYSEAFF. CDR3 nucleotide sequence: TGTGCCAGCAGTCATTCCGGGACAGGGCAATACAGTGAAGCTTTCTTT.

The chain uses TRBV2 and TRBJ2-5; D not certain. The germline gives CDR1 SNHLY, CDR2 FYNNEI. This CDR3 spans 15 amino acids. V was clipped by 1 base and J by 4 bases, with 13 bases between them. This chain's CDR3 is CASSEVRSAGETQYF. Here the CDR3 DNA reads TGTGCCAGCAGTGAAGTCAGGTCGGCAGGAGAGACCCAGTACTTC.

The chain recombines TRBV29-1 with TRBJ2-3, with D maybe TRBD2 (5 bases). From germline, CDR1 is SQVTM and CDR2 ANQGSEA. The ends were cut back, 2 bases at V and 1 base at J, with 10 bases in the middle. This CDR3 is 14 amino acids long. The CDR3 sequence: CSVEHPRGTDTQYF. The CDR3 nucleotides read TGCAGCGTTGAACACCCGAGGGGCACAGATACGCAGTATTTT.

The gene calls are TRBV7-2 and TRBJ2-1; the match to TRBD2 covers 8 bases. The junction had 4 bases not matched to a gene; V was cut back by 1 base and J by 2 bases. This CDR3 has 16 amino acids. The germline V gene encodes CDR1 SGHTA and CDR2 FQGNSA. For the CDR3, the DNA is TGTGCCAGCAGCTTAGTTGGGACTAGTACCTACAATGAGCAGTTCTTC. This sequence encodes CASSLVGTSTYNEQFF.

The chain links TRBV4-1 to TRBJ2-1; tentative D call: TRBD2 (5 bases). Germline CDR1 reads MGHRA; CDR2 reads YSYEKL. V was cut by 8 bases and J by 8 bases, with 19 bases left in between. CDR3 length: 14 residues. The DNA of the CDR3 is TGCGCCAGCGCTTCTAGCCAAAGCCACGATGAGCAGTTCTTC. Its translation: CASASSQSHDEQFF.

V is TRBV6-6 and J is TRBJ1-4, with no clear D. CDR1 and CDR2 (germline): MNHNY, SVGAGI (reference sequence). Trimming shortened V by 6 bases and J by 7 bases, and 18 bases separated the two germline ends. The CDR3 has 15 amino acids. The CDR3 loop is CASSSPPAPGEKLFF. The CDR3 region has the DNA TGTGCCAGCAGCAGCCCCCCGGCGCCCGGTGAAAAACTGTTTTTT.

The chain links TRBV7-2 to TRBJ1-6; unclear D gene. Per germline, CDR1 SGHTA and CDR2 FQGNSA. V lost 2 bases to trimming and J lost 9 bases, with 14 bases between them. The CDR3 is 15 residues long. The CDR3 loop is CASSLWPPESSPLHF. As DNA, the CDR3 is TGTGCCAGCAGCTTATGGCCCCCGGAGAGTTCACCCCTCCACTTT.

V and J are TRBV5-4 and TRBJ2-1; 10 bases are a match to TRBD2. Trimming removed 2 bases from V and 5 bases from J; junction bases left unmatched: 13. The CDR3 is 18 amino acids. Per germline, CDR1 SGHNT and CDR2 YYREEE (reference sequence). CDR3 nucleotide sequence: TGTGCCAGCAGCTTAGGGCTAGCGGGAGCTTTGGAAGACAATGAGCAGTTCTTC. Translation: CASSLGLAGALEDNEQFF.

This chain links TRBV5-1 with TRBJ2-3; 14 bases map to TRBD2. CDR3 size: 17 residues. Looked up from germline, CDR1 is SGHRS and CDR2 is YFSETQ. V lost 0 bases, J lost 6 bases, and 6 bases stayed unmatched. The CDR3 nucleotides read TGCGCCAGCAGCTTGGTAGGGACTAGCGGGGGTTTGGATACGCAGTATTTT. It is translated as CASSLVGTSGGLDTQYF.

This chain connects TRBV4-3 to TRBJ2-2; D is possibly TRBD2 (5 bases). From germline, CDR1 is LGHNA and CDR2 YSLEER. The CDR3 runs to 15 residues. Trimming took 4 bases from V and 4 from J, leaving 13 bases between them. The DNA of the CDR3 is TGCGCCAGCAGCCCCGATAGCGTGGGCACCGGGGAGCTGTTTTTT. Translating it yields CASSPDSVGTGELFF.

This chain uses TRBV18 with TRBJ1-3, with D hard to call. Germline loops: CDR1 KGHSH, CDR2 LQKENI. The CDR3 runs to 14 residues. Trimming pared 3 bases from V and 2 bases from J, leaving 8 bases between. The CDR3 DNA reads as TGTGCCAGCTCACCCCCTGGGCCTGGAAACACCATATATTTT. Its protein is CASSPPGPGNTIYF. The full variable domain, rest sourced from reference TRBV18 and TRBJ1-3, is NAGVMQNPRHLVRRRGQEARLRCSPMKGHSHVYWYRQLPEEGLKFMVYLQKENIIDESGMPKERFSAEFPKEGPSILRIQQVVRGDSAAYFCASSPPGPGNTIYFGEGSWLTVV.

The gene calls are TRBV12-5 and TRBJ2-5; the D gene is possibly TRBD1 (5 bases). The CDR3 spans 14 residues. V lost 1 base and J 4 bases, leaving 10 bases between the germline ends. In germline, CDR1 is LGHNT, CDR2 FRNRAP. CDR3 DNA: TGTGCTAGTGGTTTGGGACAGACGATAGAGACCCAGTACTTC. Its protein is CASGLGQTIETQYF.

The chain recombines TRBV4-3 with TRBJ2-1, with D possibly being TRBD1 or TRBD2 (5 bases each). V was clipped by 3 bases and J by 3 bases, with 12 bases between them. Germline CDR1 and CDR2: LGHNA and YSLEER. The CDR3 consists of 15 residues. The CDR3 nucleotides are TGCGCCAGCAGCCACAATGTGGGGGACTACAATGAGCAGTTCTTC. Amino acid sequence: CASSHNVGDYNEQFF.

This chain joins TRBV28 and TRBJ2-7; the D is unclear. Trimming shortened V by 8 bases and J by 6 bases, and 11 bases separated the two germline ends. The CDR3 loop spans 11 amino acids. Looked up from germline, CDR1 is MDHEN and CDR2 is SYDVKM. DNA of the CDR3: TGTGCCAGCTCCAGGAATAGCGAGCAGTACTTC. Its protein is CASSRNSEQYF.

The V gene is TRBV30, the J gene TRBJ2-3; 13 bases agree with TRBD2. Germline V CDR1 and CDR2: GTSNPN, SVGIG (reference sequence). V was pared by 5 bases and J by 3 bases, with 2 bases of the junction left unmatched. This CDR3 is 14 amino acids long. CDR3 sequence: CAWRLAGGTDTQYF. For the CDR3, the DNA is TGTGCCTGGCGACTAGCGGGAGGAACAGATACGCAGTATTTT.